The T cell receptor beta chain under discussion was sequenced for a study of cytomegalovirus exposure and HLA in healthy donors. Regarding the study as a whole: A list of 150 or so TCR beta chains associated with cytomegalovirus was given. A later analysis found first-cohort TCR clusters tended to co-occur in the roughly 120 validation repertoires.

Details on this clone: What it binds is unknown.

The table came from immunoSEQ multiplex PCR; TCRdb's copy has only in-frame clones and leaves some out. Of under 95,000 clones in the sample, roughly 88% were seen once. This receptor was taken from a young man in good health and CMV-seronegative. The sample consisted of PBMCs.

CDR3: CASSEARGGGQETQYF. The CDR3 nucleotides read TGTGCCAGCAGTGAAGCGCGGGGCGGGGGCCAAGAGACCCAGTACTTC. V is TRBV6-1 and J is TRBJ2-5, with 7 bases identical to TRBD2. V trimming: 0 bases; J trimming: 1 base; junction bases outside the gene matches: 5. The CDR3 consists of 16 residues. The V gene's germline CDR1 is MNHNS and CDR2 SASEGT.